Listed here are 2 T cell receptor beta chains from one sample, sequenced in a study of blood T cell repertoires in COVID-19. Clones were sequenced by immunoSEQ multiplex PCR, and TCRdb holds only the in-frame ones, with some missing. Of 200,000 to 250,000 clones in the sample, 86% were seen once. Specimen: peripheral blood. The source of these receptors is a man older than 75 with acute or convalescent COVID-19.

CDR3 region: CASSLRQLAGEQFF. Written as DNA, the CDR3 is TGTGCCAGCAGCTTGCGGCAGCTAGCGGGTGAGCAGTTCTTC. The rearrangement uses TRBV5-4 and TRBJ2-1; TRBD2 aligns across 8 bases. The CDR3 is 14 amino acids. Germline CDR1 reads SGHNT; CDR2 reads YYREEE (reference sequence). Trimming cost V 1 base and J 9 bases; bases outside gene matches: 6.

The chain employs TRBV27 and TRBJ2-2; D gene uncertain. This CDR3 spans 13 amino acids. V lost 7 bases, J lost 1 base, and 7 bases lay in between. Germline values: CDR1 MNHEY, CDR2 SMNVEV (reference sequence). This CDR3 reads CASMRQNTGELFF. The CDR3 DNA sequence: TGTGCCAGCATGCGGCAGAACACCGGGGAGCTGTTTTTT.